This is a list of T cell receptor beta chains from one sample in a study of T cell responses to AZD1222 COVID-19 vaccine. Libraries were prepared by immunoSEQ multiplex PCR; TCRdb keeps only in-frame clonotypes and omits some of them. Of some 130,000 clones in the sample, approximately 85% were seen once. Specimen: peripheral blood, collected on day 0 of MenACWY control vaccination. The source is an adult in good health. CDR3s include the opening cysteine and the closing phenylalanine or tryptophan. D genes are given only for firm matches. Only some rows state a clone size, as once, few, many or a class for expanded clones.

>TRBV5-4|-|TRBJ2-7|-
CASSPSPLSGSYEQYF
TGTGCCAGCAGCCCCTCACCCCTTAGCGGATCCTACGAGCAGTACTTC
>TRBV10-2|-|TRBJ2-3|-
CASRTPTDTQYF
TGCGCCAGCAGGACACCAACAGATACGCAGTATTTT
>TRBV19|-|TRBJ2-7|-
CASTGDDYEQYF
TGTGCCAGTACTGGGGACGACTACGAGCAGTACTTC
>TRBV9|-|TRBJ2-3|-
CASSLELADTQYF
TGTGCCAGCAGCCTTGAACTTGCAGATACGCAGTATTTT
>TRBV28|-|TRBJ2-7|-
CASSSRRVTKYEQYF
TGTGCCAGCAGTAGTAGGCGGGTGACAAAGTACGAGCAGTACTTC
>TRBV10-2|few|TRBJ2-7|-
CASRGVGAGYHEQYF
TGCGCCAGCAGGGGGGTGGGAGCGGGCTACCACGAGCAGTACTTC
>TRBV7-9|-|TRBJ2-1|-
CASRGGYNEQFF
TGTGCCAGCAGGGGAGGCTACAATGAGCAGTTCTTC
>TRBV6-5|-|TRBJ1-2|TRBD1
CASKGQWGGYTF
TGTGCCAGCAAGGGACAGTGGGGCGGCTACACCTTC
>TRBV10-3|-|TRBJ2-3|-
CAISDIRDPDTQYF
TGTGCCATCAGTGATATCCGGGACCCAGATACGCAGTATTTT
>TRBV19|-|TRBJ1-6|-
CASSRGSIGGLHF
TGTGCCAGTAGTAGAGGGTCGATCGGTGGCCTCCACTTT
>TRBV5-4|-|TRBJ1-1|-
CASSPSGRLEAFF
TGTGCCAGCAGCCCTTCAGGTCGCCTTGAAGCTTTCTTT
>TRBV9|-|TRBJ1-2|-
CASSVGGGVDYGYTF
TGTGCCAGCAGCGTAGGGGGAGGAGTCGACTATGGCTACACCTTC
>TRBV2|few|TRBJ2-7|TRBD1
CASSSRDRSSYEQYF
TGTGCCAGCAGCTCCCGGGACAGGAGTTCCTACGAGCAGTACTTC
>TRBV10-1|-|TRBJ1-6|-
CASQEDYNSPLHF
TGCGCCAGCCAAGAAGACTATAATTCACCCCTCCACTTT
>TRBV5-1|-|TRBJ2-2|-
CASRRGNTGELFF
TGCGCCAGCCGCCGGGGAAACACCGGGGAGCTGTTTTTT
>TRBV9|-|TRBJ2-1|-
CASSVESGTSSYNEQFF
TGTGCCAGCAGCGTAGAGTCCGGGACAAGCTCCTACAATGAGCAGTTCTTC
>TRBV28|-|TRBJ1-2|-
CASSLLLTGGYTF
TGTGCCAGCAGTTTACTCCTTACCGGTGGCTACACCTTC
>TRBV9|-|TRBJ2-3|-
CASSVGSGVDTQYF
TGTGCCAGCAGCGTAGGTTCCGGCGTAGATACGCAGTATTTT
>TRBV7-3|-|TRBJ2-7|TRBD1
CASSRQANPRPRQGLDEYEQYF
TGTGCCAGCAGCCGTCAAGCCAACCCCCGTCCTAGACAGGGGTTGGACGAATACGAGCAGTACTTC
>TRBV10-2|-|TRBJ2-4|-
CASSGGIENIQYF
TGCGCCAGCAGTGGTGGGATCGAAAACATTCAGTACTTC
>TRBV2|-|TRBJ1-2|-
CASRGGGGGYTF
TGTGCCAGCCGCGGAGGGGGAGGTGGCTACACCTTC
>TRBV6-5|-|TRBJ2-7|-
CASKRDSSYEQYF
TGTGCCAGCAAGCGGGACAGCTCCTACGAGCAGTACTTC
>TRBV3-1/TRBV3-2|-|TRBJ1-1|-
CASSQDSTEAFF
TGTGCCAGCAGCCAAGACTCCACTGAAGCTTTCTTT
>TRBV19|few|TRBJ1-6|-
CASSFQTRSSYNSPLHF
TGTGCCAGTAGTTTCCAGACCCGGAGCTCCTATAATTCACCCCTCCACTTT
>TRBV11-2|few|TRBJ2-1|-
CASSLDPARQQFF
TGTGCCAGCAGCTTAGATCCGGCCAGACAGCAGTTCTTC
>TRBV3-1/TRBV3-2|-|TRBJ1-5|-
CASSFRHANQPQHF
TGTGCCAGCAGCTTCCGACACGCCAATCAGCCCCAGCATTTT
>TRBV19|-|TRBJ1-2|-
CASSIYGAGNYGYTF
TGTGCCAGTAGTATATATGGTGCGGGGAACTATGGCTACACCTTC
>TRBV13|-|TRBJ1-3|-
CASSVTAGAIYF
TGTGCCAGCAGCGTAACCGCAGGCGCCATATATTTT
>TRBV10-1|-|TRBJ1-2|TRBD1
CASSRDRGYGYTF
TGCGCCAGCAGCAGGGACAGGGGCTATGGCTACACCTTC
>TRBV6-5|-|TRBJ2-3|-
CASVRSHSTDTQYF
TGTGCCAGCGTAAGGAGCCATAGCACAGATACGCAGTATTTT
>TRBV2|-|TRBJ2-1|TRBD2
CASSDLSGSDNEQFF
TGTGCCAGCAGTGACCTTAGCGGGAGCGACAATGAGCAGTTCTTC
>TRBV18|-|TRBJ1-1|-
CASSPIEWREGNMNTEAFF
TGTGCCAGCTCACCGATTGAGTGGAGGGAGGGAAATATGAACACTGAAGCTTTCTTT
>TRBV6-5|once|TRBJ1-2|TRBD1
CASNTGQGYGYTF
TGTGCCAGCAACACAGGACAGGGATATGGCTACACCTTC
>TRBV5-1|-|TRBJ2-3|-
CASRGGPSTDTQYF
TGCGCCAGCAGGGGGGGACCTAGCACAGATACGCAGTATTTT
>TRBV4-1|-|TRBJ2-7|-
CASSQDWGSTYEQYF
TGCGCCAGCAGCCAAGATTGGGGCTCAACCTACGAGCAGTACTTC
>TRBV5-1|-|TRBJ1-2|-
CASSLAWEGDGYTF
TGCGCCAGCAGCTTGGCCTGGGAAGGGGACGGCTACACCTTC
>TRBV7-2|-|TRBJ2-5|-
CASSLGPAVMGGTQYF
TGTGCCAGCAGCTTGGGTCCTGCGGTCATGGGCGGGACCCAGTACTTC
>TRBV30|-|TRBJ2-3|-
CAWSGAVRTDTQYF
TGTGCCTGGAGTGGGGCAGTTAGAACAGATACGCAGTATTTT
>TRBV2|-|TRBJ2-4|TRBD2
CASSEPRTSGRVNKNIQYF
TGTGCCAGCAGTGAACCCCGGACTAGCGGGAGGGTTAACAAAAACATTCAGTACTTC
>TRBV7-2|-|TRBJ2-5|TRBD1
CASSQGVWETQYF
TGTGCCAGCAGCCAGGGGGTCTGGGAGACCCAGTACTTC
>TRBV2|-|TRBJ2-7|TRBD1
CASSGGQVYEQYF
TGTGCCAGCAGTGGGGGACAGGTCTACGAGCAGTACTTC
>TRBV9|-|TRBJ2-7|TRBD1
CASSADRGGYEQYF
TGTGCCAGCAGCGCAGACAGGGGAGGCTACGAGCAGTACTTC
>TRBV3-1/TRBV3-2|-|TRBJ2-2|-
CASSPHAGELFF
TGTGCCAGCAGCCCCCACGCCGGGGAGCTGTTTTTT
>TRBV18|-|TRBJ1-4|-
CASSPFGGNNEKLFF
TGTGCCAGCTCACCATTTGGAGGGAATAATGAAAAACTGTTTTTT
>TRBV7-2|-|TRBJ2-7|-
CASSLTTITYEQYF
TGTGCCAGCAGCTTAACTACTATTACCTACGAGCAGTACTTC
>TRBV20-1|-|TRBJ2-2|TRBD2
CSASRTSRKYPGELFF
TGCAGTGCTAGTCGGACTAGTCGGAAGTACCCCGGGGAGCTGTTTTTT
>TRBV6-5|-|TRBJ2-7|-
CASSYDARGPYEQYF
TGTGCCAGCAGTTACGACGCGCGGGGCCCCTACGAGCAGTACTTC
>TRBV27|-|TRBJ2-7|TRBD2
CASSRTSGSNEQYF
TGTGCCAGCAGTCGGACTAGCGGGAGCAACGAGCAGTACTTC
>TRBV6-5|once|TRBJ2-7|TRBD2
CASTSGSRYEQYF
TGTGCCAGCACCAGCGGGAGTCGCTACGAGCAGTACTTC
>TRBV6-5|-|TRBJ2-3|-
CASNYGPNRQYF
TGTGCCAGTAATTATGGACCTAACAGGCAGTATTTT
>TRBV2|-|TRBJ1-6|TRBD1
CASSPTDRGHSPLHF
TGTGCCAGCAGTCCAACGGACAGGGGACATTCACCCCTCCACTTT
>TRBV11-2|-|TRBJ2-1|-
CASSFVAPENEQFF
TGTGCCAGCAGCTTTGTGGCCCCTGAGAATGAGCAGTTCTTC
>TRBV5-1|-|TRBJ2-2|TRBD1
CASGTGVAGELFF
TGCGCCAGCGGCACAGGGGTGGCCGGGGAGCTGTTTTTT
>TRBV21-1|once|TRBJ2-5|-
CASSIEYDGETQYF
TGTGCCAGCAGCATAGAGTATGACGGGGAGACCCAGTACTTC
>TRBV19|-|TRBJ2-1|-
CASSTGGRQVNEQFF
TGTGCCAGTAGTACCGGCGGGAGACAGGTCAATGAGCAGTTCTTC
>TRBV11-2|-|TRBJ2-7|-
CASSRKSDSYEQYF
TGTGCCAGCAGCCGAAAGAGCGACTCCTACGAGCAGTACTTC
>TRBV18|-|TRBJ2-7|TRBD2
CASSPPLAGALEQYF
TGTGCCAGCTCACCACCTCTAGCGGGAGCCCTCGAGCAGTACTTC
>TRBV4-1|-|TRBJ1-5|-
CASSQDWGRAGSNQPQHF
TGCGCCAGCAGCCAAGATTGGGGAAGGGCAGGGAGCAATCAGCCCCAGCATTTT
>TRBV2|-|TRBJ2-5|TRBD2
CASREGTNQETQYF
TGTGCCAGCAGGGAAGGGACTAATCAAGAGACCCAGTACTTC